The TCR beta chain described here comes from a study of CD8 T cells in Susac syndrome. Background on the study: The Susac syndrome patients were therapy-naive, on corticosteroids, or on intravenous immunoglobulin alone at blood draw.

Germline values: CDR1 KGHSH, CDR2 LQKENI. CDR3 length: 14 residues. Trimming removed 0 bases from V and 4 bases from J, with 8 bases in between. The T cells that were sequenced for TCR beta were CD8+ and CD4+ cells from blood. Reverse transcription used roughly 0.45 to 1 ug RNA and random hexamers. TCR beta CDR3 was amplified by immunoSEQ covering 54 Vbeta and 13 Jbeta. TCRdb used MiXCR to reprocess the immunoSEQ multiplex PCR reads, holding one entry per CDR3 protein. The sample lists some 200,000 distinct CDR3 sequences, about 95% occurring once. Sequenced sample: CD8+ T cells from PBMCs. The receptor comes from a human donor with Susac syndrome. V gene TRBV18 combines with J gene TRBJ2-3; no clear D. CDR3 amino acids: CASSPPNWADTQYF. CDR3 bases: TGTGCCAGCTCACCACCGAACTGGGCAGATACGCAGTATTTT.